This T cell receptor beta chain derives from a study of T cells in Graves' hyperthyroidism and ophthalmopathy. Study findings and constraints: The model forecast ophthalmopathy, anticipating it by a median roughly 6 months before onset. Most thyroid clonotypes that were expanded above 0.001 also turned up in blood.

Trimming cost V 0 bases and J 3 bases; bases outside gene matches: 6. The CDR3 runs to 16 residues. CDR1 and CDR2 from the germline V gene are LGHDT and YNNKEL (reference sequence). Amplified TCR beta CDR3 regions came from RNA transcripts. HTBI primers drove first-round RT-PCR of the TCR CDR3. TCRdb itself ran the multiplex PCR reads through MiXCR, one entry per CDR3 protein. The sample lists fewer than 600,000 distinct CDR3 sequences; 14% were seen once. Calling Graves' hyperthyroidism stable meant ophthalmopathy did not progress within 18 months. Patients showing uncontrolled infection, other autoimmune disease, pregnancy or lactation were ineligible. This clonotype was found many times. The antigen is not known.

The TCR comes from a woman aged 40 to 50 with Graves' hyperthyroidism. This chain uses TRBV3-1 with TRBJ2-7; 9 bases agree with TRBD1. Material: blood. The CDR3 DNA sequence: TGTGCCAGCAGCCAAGATCTGGGACAGGGTTACTACGAGCAGTACTTC. This codes for CASSQDLGQGYYEQYF.